This TCR beta chain originates from a study of blood T cell repertoires in COVID-19. Background on the study: Samples came from the United States, Italy and Spain, spanning acute and convalescent COVID-19.

Participants were placed into cohorts based on the clinical history they reported. Cohort 3 recovered donors had two negative PCRs, clearance, or symptom resolution. Authors' processing steps: Quantification of nucleated cells was approximated via reference gene primer amplification. The method was immunoSEQ multiplex PCR; TCRdb's version includes in-frame clones alone and lacks a portion of them. That table gives V, J and clone size, and the DNA gave D and trimming. The repertoire holds fewer than 450,000 clones, with 85% to 90% as singletons. The length of the CDR3 is 13 residues. The germline gives CDR1 KGHSH, CDR2 LQKENI. Trimming cost V 3 bases and J 6 bases; bases outside gene matches: 2.

The rearrangement links TRBV18 to TRBJ1-5; 7 bases align to TRBD1. The sample was PBMCs or T cells enriched from blood (not recorded which). The sequence was obtained from a woman under 30 who had recovered from COVID-19. This CDR3 reads CASSPAGGQPQHF. The CDR3 nucleotides read TGTGCCAGCTCACCGGCAGGGGGTCAGCCCCAGCATTTT.